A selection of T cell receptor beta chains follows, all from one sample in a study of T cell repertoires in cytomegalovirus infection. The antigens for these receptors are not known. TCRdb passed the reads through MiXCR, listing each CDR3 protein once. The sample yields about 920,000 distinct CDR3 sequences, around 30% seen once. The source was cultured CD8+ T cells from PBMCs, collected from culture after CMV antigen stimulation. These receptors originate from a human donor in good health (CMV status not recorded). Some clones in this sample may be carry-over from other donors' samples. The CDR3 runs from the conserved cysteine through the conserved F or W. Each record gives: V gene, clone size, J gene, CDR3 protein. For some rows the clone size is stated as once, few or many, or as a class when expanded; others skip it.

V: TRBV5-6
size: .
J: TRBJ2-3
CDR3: CASSSPSGEGRDTQYF

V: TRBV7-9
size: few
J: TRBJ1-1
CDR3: CASSLAGGGQGSTEAFF

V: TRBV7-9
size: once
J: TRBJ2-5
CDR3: CASSLAPLGTETQYF

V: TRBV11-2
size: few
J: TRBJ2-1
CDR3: CASSLRSPSGGLYNEQFF

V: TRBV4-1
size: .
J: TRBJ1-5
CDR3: CASSQDPGSQPQHF

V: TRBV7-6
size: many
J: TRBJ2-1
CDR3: CASSPVGQGDEQFF

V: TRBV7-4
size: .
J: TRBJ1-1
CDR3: CASSLHNRSMNTEAFF

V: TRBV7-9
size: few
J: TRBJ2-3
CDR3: CASSQDGRTDTQYF

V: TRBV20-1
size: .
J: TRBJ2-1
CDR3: CSARVGTGAFEAYSYNEQFF

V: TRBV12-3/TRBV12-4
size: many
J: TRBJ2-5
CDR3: CASSPSGTSYGFGETQYF

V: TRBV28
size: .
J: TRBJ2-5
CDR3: CASSSRQGEQETQYF

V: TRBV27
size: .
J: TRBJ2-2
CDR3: CASTPGGVTGELFF

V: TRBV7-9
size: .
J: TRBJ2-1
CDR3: CASNQQVHNEQFF

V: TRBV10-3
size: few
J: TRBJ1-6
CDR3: CAISEPTMGDNSPLHF

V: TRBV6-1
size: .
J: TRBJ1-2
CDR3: CASSEARRQGSGANYGYTF

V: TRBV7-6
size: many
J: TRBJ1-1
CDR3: CASGDSVPEAFF

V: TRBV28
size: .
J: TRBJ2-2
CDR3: CASSLGRDNTGELFF

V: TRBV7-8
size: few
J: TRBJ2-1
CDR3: CASSPVTRGGSSYNEQFF

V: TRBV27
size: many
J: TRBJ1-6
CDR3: CASSLGGSYNSPLHF

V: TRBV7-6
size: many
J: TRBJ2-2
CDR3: CASSSFPGGANTGELFF

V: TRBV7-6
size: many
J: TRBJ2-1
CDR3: CASSLVGNRGGDEQFF

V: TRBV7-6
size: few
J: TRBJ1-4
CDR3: CASSLGVEEKLFF

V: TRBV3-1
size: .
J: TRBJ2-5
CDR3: CASSPDPGDGETQYF

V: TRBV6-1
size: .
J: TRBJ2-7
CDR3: CASSEEGWAGETYVQYF

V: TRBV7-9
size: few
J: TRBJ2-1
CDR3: CASYGTGGYNEQFF

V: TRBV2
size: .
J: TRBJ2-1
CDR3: CASSVGGGRLNEQFF

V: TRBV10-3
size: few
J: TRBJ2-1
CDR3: CAVQGGNEQFF

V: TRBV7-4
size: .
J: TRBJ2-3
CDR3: CASSFPRDKNTDTQYF

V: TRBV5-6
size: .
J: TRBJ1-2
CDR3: CASRPASGNGYTF

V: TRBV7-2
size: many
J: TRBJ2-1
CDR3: CASFRYRAEQFF

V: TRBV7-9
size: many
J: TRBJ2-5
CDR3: CASSGGDPGETQYF

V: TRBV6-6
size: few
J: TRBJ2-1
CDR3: CASSYWETGNFNEQFF

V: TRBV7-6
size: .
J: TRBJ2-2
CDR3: CASSPYPQGRPSGELFF

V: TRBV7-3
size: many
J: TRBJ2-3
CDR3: CASSLGHLSSDTQYF

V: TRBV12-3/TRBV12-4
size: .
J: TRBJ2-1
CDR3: CASSSGQGEDEQFF